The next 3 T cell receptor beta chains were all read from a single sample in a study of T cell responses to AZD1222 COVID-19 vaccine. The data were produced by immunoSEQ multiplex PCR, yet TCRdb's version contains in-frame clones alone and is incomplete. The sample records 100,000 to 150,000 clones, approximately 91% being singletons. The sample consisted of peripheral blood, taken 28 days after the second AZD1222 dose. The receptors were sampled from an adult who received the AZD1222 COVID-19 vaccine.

CDR3 region: CASTIGPLYEQYF. The CDR3, as DNA: TGTGCCAGCACCATAGGGCCCCTCTACGAGCAGTACTTC. This chain connects TRBV2 to TRBJ2-7; no reliable D call. The CDR3 is 13 amino acids. Per germline, CDR1 SNHLY and CDR2 FYNNEI. V gave up 7 bases and J gave up 3 bases, with 13 bases separating them. The variable domain in full, with the rest retrieved from reference TRBV2 and TRBJ2-7, is EPEVTQTPSHQVTQMGQEVILRCVPISNHLYFYWYRQILGQKVEFLVSFYNNEISEKSEIFDDQFSVERPDGSNFTLKIRSTKLEDSAMYFCASTIGPLYEQYFGPGTRLTVT.

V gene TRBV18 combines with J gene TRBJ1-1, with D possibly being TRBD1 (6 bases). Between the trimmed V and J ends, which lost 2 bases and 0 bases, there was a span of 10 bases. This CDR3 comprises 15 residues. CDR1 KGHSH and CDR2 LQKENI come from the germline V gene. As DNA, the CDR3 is TGTGCCAGCTCACCAGGACAGACAATGAACACTGAAGCTTTCTTT. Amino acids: CASSPGQTMNTEAFF.

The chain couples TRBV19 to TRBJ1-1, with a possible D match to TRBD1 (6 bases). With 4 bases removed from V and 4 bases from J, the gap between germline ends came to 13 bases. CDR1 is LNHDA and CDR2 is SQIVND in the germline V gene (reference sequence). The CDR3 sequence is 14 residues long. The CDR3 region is CASSRTGLGTEAFF. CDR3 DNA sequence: TGTGCCAGTAGTAGAACAGGGTTGGGCACTGAAGCTTTCTTT.